This entry features one TCR beta chain sequence. Its matching antigen is unknown. These data belong to a study of CD8+ T cells in alopecia areata. Researchers gathered lesional scalp punch biopsies and peripheral blood from patients with alopecia areata. PBMCs provided sorted CD4+ and CD8+ T cells. Investigators isolated RNA and reverse transcribed it into cDNA to act as the sequencing template. Repertoires were generated with immunoSEQ multiplex PCR, while TCRdb's copy carries only in-frame clones and drops some. The table shows tens of thousands of clones, with roughly half occurring only once. In germline, CDR1 is GTSNPN, CDR2 SVGIG (reference sequence). The V gene lost 4 bases and the J gene lost 5 bases, with 14 bases spanning the gap. CDR3 length equals 13 residues. Study-level findings and limits: Lesional scalp, especially alopecia totalis/universalis, showed higher clonality than normal scalp.

The origin of this receptor is a human donor with alopecia areata. Sequences were obtained from NKG2D-high CD8+ T cells sorted from blood. The chain carries TRBV30 and TRBJ1-2; no definite D call. The CDR3 reads CAWKSTPGYGYTF. DNA for the CDR3: TGTGCCTGGAAATCCACCCCTGGTTATGGCTACACCTTC.